This T cell receptor beta chain was identified during a study of CD8+ T cells in alopecia areata. Study-level results: Many expanded lesional clones persisted in scalp and blood during tofacitinib treatment. Among the 100 top clones, expanded CD8+ clones, like scalp clonality, were significantly decreased by tofacitinib. In lesional scalp, particularly from alopecia totalis/universalis, clonality was higher than in normal scalp.

Reverse transcription of extracted RNA yielded cDNA, which provided the sequencing template. Assay used: immunoSEQ multiplex PCR; TCRdb lists only in-frame clones, some missing. The sample records about 120,000 clones, less than 75% being singletons. Deletions cut 0 bases from V and 5 bases from J, with 11 bases between. The CDR3 extends over 14 amino acids. The germline gives CDR1 GTSNPN, CDR2 SVGIG (reference sequence). Treatment defined: oral pan-JAK inhibitor, 5-10 mg twice daily. Sorting of PBMCs yielded the CD4+ and CD8+ T cells. This clone came up a few times. Its antigen is unidentified. The sample was CD8+ T cells sorted from blood, taken at week 4, from a patient treated with tofacitinib. The genes are TRBV30 and TRBJ1-5; D is perhaps TRBD1 (5 bases). The receptor comes from a human donor with alopecia areata. The CDR3 region is CAWSVLGGDQPQHF. As DNA, the CDR3 is TGTGCCTGGAGTGTACTCGGGGGGGATCAGCCCCAGCATTTT.